This T cell receptor beta chain came from a study of shared clonotypes between healthy human individuals. Study results and limitations: The study drew on few donors, limiting represented genetic and exposure-history diversity.

The method was immunoSEQ multiplex PCR; TCRdb's version includes in-frame clones alone and lacks a portion of them. The top ten hold 13% of the sample, which has fewer than 650,000 clones, 70% to 80% seen once. The CDR3 has 15 residues. The germline gives CDR1 LNHNV, CDR2 YYDKDF (reference sequence). Trimming stripped 1 base from V and 2 bases from J, with 12 bases between. The table lists this clone with a few counts. The antigen is unknown. The chain recombines TRBV15 with TRBJ2-7; possibly TRBD1 for D (5 bases). The clonotype comes from a middle-aged woman in good health. Some clones in this sample may be carry-over from other donors' samples. The sample was PBMCs. CDR3 bases: TGTGCCACCAGCAGAGGTAGTAAGGGGACCTACGAGCAGTACTTC. Its protein product is CATSRGSKGTYEQYF.